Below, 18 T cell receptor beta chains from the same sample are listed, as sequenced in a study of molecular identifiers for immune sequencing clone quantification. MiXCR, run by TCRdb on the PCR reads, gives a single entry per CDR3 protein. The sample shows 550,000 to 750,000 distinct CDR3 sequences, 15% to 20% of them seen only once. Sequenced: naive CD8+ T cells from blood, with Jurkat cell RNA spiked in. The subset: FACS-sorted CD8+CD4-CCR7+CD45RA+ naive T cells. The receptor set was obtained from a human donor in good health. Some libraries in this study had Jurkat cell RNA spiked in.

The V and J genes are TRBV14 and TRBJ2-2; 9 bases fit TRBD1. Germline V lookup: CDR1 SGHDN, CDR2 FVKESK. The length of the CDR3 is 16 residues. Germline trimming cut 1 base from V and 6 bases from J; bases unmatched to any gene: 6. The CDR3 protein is CASSQAAYRGPGELFF. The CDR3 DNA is TGTGCCAGCAGCCAAGCGGCTTACAGGGGGCCCGGGGAGCTGTTTTTT.

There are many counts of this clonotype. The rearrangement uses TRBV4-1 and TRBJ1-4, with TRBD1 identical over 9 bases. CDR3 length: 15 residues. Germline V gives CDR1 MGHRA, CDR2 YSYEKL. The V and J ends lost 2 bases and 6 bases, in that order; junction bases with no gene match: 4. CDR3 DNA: TGCGCCAGCAGCCAACCCCGGGACAGGGATGAAAAACTGTTTTTT. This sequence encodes CASSQPRDRDEKLFF.

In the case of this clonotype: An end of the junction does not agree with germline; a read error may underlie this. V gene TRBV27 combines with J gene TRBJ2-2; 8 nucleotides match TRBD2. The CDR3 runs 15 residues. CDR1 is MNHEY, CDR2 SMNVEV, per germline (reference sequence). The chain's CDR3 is CASSFTSGYTGGLFF. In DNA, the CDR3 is TGTGCCAGCAGTTTTACTAGCGGATACACCGGGGGGCTGTTTTTT.

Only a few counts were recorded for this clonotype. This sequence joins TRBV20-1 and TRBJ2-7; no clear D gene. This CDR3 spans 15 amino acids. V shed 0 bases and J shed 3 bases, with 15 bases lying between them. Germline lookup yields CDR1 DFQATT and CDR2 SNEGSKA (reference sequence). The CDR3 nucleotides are TGCAGTGCTAGAGATCTCCATTCCGCTAGCTACGAGCAGTACTTC. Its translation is CSARDLHSASYEQYF.

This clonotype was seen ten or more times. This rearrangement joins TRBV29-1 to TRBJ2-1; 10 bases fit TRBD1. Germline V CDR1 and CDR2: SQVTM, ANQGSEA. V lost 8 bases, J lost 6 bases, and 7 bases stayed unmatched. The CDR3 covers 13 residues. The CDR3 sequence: CSPRDRGTNEQFF. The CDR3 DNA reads TGCAGCCCCCGGGACAGGGGTACCAATGAGCAGTTCTTC.

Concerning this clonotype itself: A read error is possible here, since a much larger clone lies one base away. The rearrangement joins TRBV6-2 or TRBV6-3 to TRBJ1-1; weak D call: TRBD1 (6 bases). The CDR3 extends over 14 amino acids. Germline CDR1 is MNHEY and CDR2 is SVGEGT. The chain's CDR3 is CAIQGISGVTGAFF. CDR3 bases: TGTGCCATCCAAGGGATATCAGGGGTTACTGGAGCTTTCTTT.

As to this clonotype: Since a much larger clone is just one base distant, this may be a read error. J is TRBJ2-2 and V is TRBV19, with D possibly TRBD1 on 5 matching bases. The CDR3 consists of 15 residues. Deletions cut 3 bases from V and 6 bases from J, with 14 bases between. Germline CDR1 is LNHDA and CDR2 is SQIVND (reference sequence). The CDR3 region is CASSIPTDGAGELFF. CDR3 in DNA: TGTGCCAGTAGTATCCCGACAGACGGCGCCGGGGAGCTGTTTTTT.

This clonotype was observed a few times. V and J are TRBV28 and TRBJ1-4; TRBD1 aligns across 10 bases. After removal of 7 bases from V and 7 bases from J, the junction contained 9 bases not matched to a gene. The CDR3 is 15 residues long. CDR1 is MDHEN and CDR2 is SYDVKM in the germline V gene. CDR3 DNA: TGTGCCAGCACGCCCCTCGACAGGGGGCTTGAAAAACTGTTTTTT. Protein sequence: CASTPLDRGLEKLFF. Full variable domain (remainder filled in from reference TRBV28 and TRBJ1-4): DVKVTQSSRYLVKRTGEKVFLECVQDMDHENMFWYRQDPGLGLRLIYFSYDVKMKEKGDIPEGYSVSREKKERFSLILESASTNQTSMYLCASTPLDRGLEKLFFGSGTQLSVL.

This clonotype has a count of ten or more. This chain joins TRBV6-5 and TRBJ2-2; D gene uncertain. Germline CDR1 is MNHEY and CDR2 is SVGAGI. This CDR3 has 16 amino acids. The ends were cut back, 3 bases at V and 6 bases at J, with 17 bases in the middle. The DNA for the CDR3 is TGTGCCAGCAGTTATACGGTCGGCGCCAGATCCGGGGAGCTGTTTTTT. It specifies CASSYTVGARSGELFF.

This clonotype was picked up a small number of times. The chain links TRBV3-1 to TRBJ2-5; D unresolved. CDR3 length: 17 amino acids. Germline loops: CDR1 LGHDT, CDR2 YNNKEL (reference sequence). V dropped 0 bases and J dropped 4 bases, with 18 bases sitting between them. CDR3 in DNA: TGTGCCAGCAGCCAAGATTCGGGCCTCCCGGGTCGAGAGACCCAGTACTTC. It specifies CASSQDSGLPGRETQYF.

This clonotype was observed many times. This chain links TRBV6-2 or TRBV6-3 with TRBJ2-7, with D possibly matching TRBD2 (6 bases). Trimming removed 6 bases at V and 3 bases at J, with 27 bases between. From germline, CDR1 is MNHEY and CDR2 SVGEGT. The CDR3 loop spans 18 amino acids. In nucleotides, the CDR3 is TGTGCCAGCAGACCCGTCCCTTCACTTAGCGGAAAGTACTACGAGCAGTACTTC. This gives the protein CASRPVPSLSGKYYEQYF.

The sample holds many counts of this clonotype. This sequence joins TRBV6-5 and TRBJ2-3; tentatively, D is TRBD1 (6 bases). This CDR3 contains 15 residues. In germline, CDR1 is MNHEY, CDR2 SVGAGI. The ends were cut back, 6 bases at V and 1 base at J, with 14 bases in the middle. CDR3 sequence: CASSPTGMGTDTQYF. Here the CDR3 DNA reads TGTGCCAGCAGCCCCACAGGGATGGGCACAGATACGCAGTATTTT.

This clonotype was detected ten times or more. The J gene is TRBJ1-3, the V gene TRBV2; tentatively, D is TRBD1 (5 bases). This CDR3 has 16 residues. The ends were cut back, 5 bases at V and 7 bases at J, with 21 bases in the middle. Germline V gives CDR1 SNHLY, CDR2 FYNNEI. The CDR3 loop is CASSKPTGWKVNTIYF. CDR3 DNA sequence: TGTGCCAGCAGTAAACCCACAGGCTGGAAGGTCAACACCATATATTTT. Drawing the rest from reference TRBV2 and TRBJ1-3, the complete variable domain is EPEVTQTPSHQVTQMGQEVILRCVPISNHLYFYWYRQILGQKVEFLVSFYNNEISEKSEIFDDQFSVERPDGSNFTLKIRSTKLEDSAMYFCASSKPTGWKVNTIYFGEGSWLTVV.

CDR3: CASEGDPYNEQFF. The DNA for the CDR3 is TGTGCCAGTGAGGGGGATCCCTACAATGAGCAGTTCTTC. V gene TRBV9 combines with J gene TRBJ2-1, with a possible D match to TRBD1 (6 bases). Germline V lookup: CDR1 SGDLS, CDR2 YYNGEE. CDR3 length: 13 residues. V lost 8 bases and J lost 2, with 11 bases in between. The full variable domain, with the rest looked up from reference TRBV9 and TRBJ2-1, is DSGVTQTPKHLITATGQRVTLRCSPRSGDLSVYWYQQSLDQGLQFLIQYYNGEERAKGNILERFSAQQFPDLHSELNLSSLELGDSALYFCASEGDPYNEQFFGPGTRLTVL.

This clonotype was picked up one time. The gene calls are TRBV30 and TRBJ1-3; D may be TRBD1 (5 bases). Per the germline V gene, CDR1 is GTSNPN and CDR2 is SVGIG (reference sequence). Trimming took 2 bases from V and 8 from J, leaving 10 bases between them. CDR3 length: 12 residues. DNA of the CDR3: TGTGCCTGGAGTTTCGGGGCAGACACCATATATTTT. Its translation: CAWSFGADTIYF.

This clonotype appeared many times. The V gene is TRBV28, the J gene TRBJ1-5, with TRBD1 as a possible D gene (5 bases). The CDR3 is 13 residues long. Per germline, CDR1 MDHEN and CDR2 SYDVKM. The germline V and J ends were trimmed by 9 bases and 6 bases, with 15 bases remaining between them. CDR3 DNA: TGTGCCAGTTTTTCGTGGGGGTTTCAGCCCCAGCATTTT. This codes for CASFSWGFQPQHF.

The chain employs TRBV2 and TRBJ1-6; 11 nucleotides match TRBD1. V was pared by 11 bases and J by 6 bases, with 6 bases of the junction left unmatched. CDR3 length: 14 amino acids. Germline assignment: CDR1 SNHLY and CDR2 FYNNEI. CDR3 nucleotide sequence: TGTGCCGGTGGACAGGGGGCATCTAATTCACCCCTCCACTTT. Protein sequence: CAGGQGASNSPLHF.

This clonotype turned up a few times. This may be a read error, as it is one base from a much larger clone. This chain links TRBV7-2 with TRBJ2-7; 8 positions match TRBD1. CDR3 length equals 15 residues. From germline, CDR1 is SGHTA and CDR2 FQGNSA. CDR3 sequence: CASGLAPDRAYEQYF. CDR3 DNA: TGTGCCAGCGGCTTAGCGCCGGACAGGGCCTACGAGCAGTACTTC.